Listed below are T cell receptor beta chains from one sample, sequenced in a study of blood T cell repertoires in COVID-19. Method: immunoSEQ multiplex PCR; TCRdb's copy keeps in-frame clones and lacks some. Of 250,000 to 350,000 clones in the sample, approximately 84% are singletons; the top ten hold more than 1.2%. Sample: peripheral blood. The source is a human donor with COVID-19, enrolled during active disease. The donor label of this sample is uncertain. Each CDR3 is given with its conserved first and last residue. D genes are given only for firm matches. Not every row has a clone size; where given, it reads once, few, many or a size class.

d_call: TRBD1; v_call: TRBV10-3; j_call: TRBJ1-4; clone_size: .; cdr3_aa: CAISDGNRGREKLFF; cdr3_nt: TGTGCCATCAGTGACGGGAACAGGGGTCGTGAAAAACTGTTTTTT
d_call: .; v_call: TRBV6-1; j_call: TRBJ1-6; clone_size: .; cdr3_aa: CASSEGGGDNSPLHF; cdr3_nt: TGTGCCAGCAGTGAAGGTGGAGGGGATAATTCACCCCTCCACTTT
d_call: .; v_call: TRBV12-3/TRBV12-4; j_call: TRBJ1-1; clone_size: few; cdr3_aa: CASTLPYTEAFF; cdr3_nt: TGTGCCAGCACCCTACCTTACACTGAAGCTTTCTTT
d_call: TRBD2; v_call: TRBV11-3; j_call: TRBJ2-1; clone_size: .; cdr3_aa: CASSSRTGGGEQFF; cdr3_nt: TGTGCCAGCAGCTCCCGGACTGGGGGGGGTGAGCAGTTCTTC
d_call: .; v_call: TRBV7-2; j_call: TRBJ1-1; clone_size: .; cdr3_aa: CASSVLANTEAFF; cdr3_nt: TGTGCCAGCAGCGTCCTAGCTAACACTGAAGCTTTCTTT
d_call: .; v_call: TRBV19; j_call: TRBJ1-1; clone_size: .; cdr3_aa: CASSLGVNTEAFF; cdr3_nt: TGTGCCAGTAGTCTCGGGGTTAACACTGAAGCTTTCTTT
d_call: TRBD1; v_call: TRBV4-1; j_call: TRBJ1-3; clone_size: .; cdr3_aa: CASSQEGTGSSGNTIYF; cdr3_nt: TGCGCCAGCAGCCAAGAAGGGACAGGGAGCTCTGGAAACACCATATATTTT
d_call: .; v_call: TRBV5-1; j_call: TRBJ2-7; clone_size: .; cdr3_aa: CASKGTDSYEQYF; cdr3_nt: TGCGCCAGCAAGGGGACTGACTCCTACGAGCAGTACTTC
d_call: TRBD2; v_call: TRBV9; j_call: TRBJ2-3; clone_size: once; cdr3_aa: CASSTTGLAGAGGTDTQYF; cdr3_nt: TGTGCCAGCAGCACAACGGGACTAGCGGGAGCGGGCGGCACAGATACGCAGTATTTT
d_call: TRBD1; v_call: TRBV18; j_call: TRBJ1-1; clone_size: few; cdr3_aa: CASSLPTGRNTEAFF; cdr3_nt: TGTGCCAGCTCACTACCGACAGGGAGGAACACTGAAGCTTTCTTT
d_call: TRBD2; v_call: TRBV10-3; j_call: TRBJ2-5; clone_size: .; cdr3_aa: CATGRGGQETQYF; cdr3_nt: TGTGCCACCGGGAGGGGGGGCCAAGAGACCCAGTACTTC
d_call: TRBD1; v_call: TRBV27; j_call: TRBJ2-5; clone_size: .; cdr3_aa: CASNPGNGIPQGETQYF; cdr3_nt: TGTGCCAGCAATCCAGGGAACGGGATTCCACAGGGGGAGACCCAGTACTTC
d_call: TRBD1; v_call: TRBV5-6; j_call: TRBJ1-2; clone_size: .; cdr3_aa: CASSRWLQGDGYGYTF; cdr3_nt: TGTGCCAGCAGCCGTTGGTTACAGGGGGATGGGTATGGCTACACCTTC
d_call: .; v_call: TRBV7-8; j_call: TRBJ2-1; clone_size: .; cdr3_aa: CASSPLPGTDGGGLYNEQFF; cdr3_nt: TGTGCCAGCAGCCCCCTCCCTGGGACAGACGGGGGGGGCTTATACAATGAGCAGTTCTTC
d_call: .; v_call: TRBV7-3; j_call: TRBJ1-5; clone_size: once; cdr3_aa: CASSPNSPRIGNQPQHF; cdr3_nt: TGTGCCAGCAGCCCGAATAGCCCTCGTATCGGCAATCAGCCCCAGCATTTT
d_call: TRBD1; v_call: TRBV28; j_call: TRBJ1-2; clone_size: .; cdr3_aa: CASSLGQVIGYTF; cdr3_nt: TGTGCCAGCAGTCTGGGACAGGTAATTGGCTACACCTTC
d_call: TRBD1; v_call: TRBV4-2; j_call: TRBJ2-1; clone_size: .; cdr3_aa: CASTTTGGQGYNEQFF; cdr3_nt: TGTGCCAGCACCACCACTGGGGGACAGGGGTACAATGAGCAGTTCTTC
d_call: TRBD1; v_call: TRBV7-9; j_call: TRBJ1-1; clone_size: few; cdr3_aa: CASSPGQGALMNTEAFF; cdr3_nt: TGTGCCAGCAGCCCGGGACAGGGGGCGTTGATGAACACTGAAGCTTTCTTT
d_call: TRBD1; v_call: TRBV5-4; j_call: TRBJ1-1; clone_size: .; cdr3_aa: CASSLAGTGGGSEAFF; cdr3_nt: TGTGCCAGCAGCTTGGCCGGGACAGGAGGCGGGAGTGAAGCTTTCTTT
d_call: TRBD2; v_call: TRBV27; j_call: TRBJ2-1; clone_size: .; cdr3_aa: CASSPPGASGLYNEQFF; cdr3_nt: TGTGCCAGCAGTCCGCCGGGGGCTAGCGGGTTATACAATGAGCAGTTCTTC
d_call: .; v_call: TRBV28; j_call: TRBJ2-7; clone_size: .; cdr3_aa: CASSPLGQGLFYEQYF; cdr3_nt: TGTGCCAGCAGTCCACTAGGGCAGGGACTCTTCTACGAGCAGTACTTC
d_call: TRBD1; v_call: TRBV28; j_call: TRBJ1-6; clone_size: .; cdr3_aa: CASSSSGTGGDSPLHF; cdr3_nt: TGTGCCAGCAGTTCATCCGGGACAGGAGGGGATTCACCCCTCCACTTT
d_call: .; v_call: TRBV30; j_call: TRBJ1-2; clone_size: .; cdr3_aa: CAWSLGGVRVYGYTF; cdr3_nt: TGTGCCTGGAGCCTGGGGGGAGTCCGCGTCTATGGCTACACCTTC
d_call: TRBD1; v_call: TRBV7-9; j_call: TRBJ1-4; clone_size: .; cdr3_aa: CASSFGSQGGNEKLFF; cdr3_nt: TGTGCCAGCAGCTTTGGTTCCCAGGGGGGTAATGAAAAACTGTTTTTT
d_call: .; v_call: TRBV6-5; j_call: TRBJ1-1; clone_size: .; cdr3_aa: CASTIQGSTEAFF; cdr3_nt: TGTGCCAGCACTATCCAGGGAAGCACTGAAGCTTTCTTT
d_call: TRBD2; v_call: TRBV4-3; j_call: TRBJ2-1; clone_size: .; cdr3_aa: CASSLNPSGSSYNEQFF; cdr3_nt: TGCGCCAGCAGCCTTAACCCTAGCGGGAGCTCCTACAATGAGCAGTTCTTC
d_call: .; v_call: TRBV5-5; j_call: TRBJ1-1; clone_size: .; cdr3_aa: CASSLALAQGTTEAFF; cdr3_nt: TGTGCCAGCAGCTTGGCCCTCGCTCAGGGGACAACTGAAGCTTTCTTT
d_call: TRBD2; v_call: TRBV7-2; j_call: TRBJ2-7; clone_size: .; cdr3_aa: CASSSPGLPYEQYF; cdr3_nt: TGTGCCAGCAGCTCTCCGGGACTACCCTACGAGCAGTACTTC